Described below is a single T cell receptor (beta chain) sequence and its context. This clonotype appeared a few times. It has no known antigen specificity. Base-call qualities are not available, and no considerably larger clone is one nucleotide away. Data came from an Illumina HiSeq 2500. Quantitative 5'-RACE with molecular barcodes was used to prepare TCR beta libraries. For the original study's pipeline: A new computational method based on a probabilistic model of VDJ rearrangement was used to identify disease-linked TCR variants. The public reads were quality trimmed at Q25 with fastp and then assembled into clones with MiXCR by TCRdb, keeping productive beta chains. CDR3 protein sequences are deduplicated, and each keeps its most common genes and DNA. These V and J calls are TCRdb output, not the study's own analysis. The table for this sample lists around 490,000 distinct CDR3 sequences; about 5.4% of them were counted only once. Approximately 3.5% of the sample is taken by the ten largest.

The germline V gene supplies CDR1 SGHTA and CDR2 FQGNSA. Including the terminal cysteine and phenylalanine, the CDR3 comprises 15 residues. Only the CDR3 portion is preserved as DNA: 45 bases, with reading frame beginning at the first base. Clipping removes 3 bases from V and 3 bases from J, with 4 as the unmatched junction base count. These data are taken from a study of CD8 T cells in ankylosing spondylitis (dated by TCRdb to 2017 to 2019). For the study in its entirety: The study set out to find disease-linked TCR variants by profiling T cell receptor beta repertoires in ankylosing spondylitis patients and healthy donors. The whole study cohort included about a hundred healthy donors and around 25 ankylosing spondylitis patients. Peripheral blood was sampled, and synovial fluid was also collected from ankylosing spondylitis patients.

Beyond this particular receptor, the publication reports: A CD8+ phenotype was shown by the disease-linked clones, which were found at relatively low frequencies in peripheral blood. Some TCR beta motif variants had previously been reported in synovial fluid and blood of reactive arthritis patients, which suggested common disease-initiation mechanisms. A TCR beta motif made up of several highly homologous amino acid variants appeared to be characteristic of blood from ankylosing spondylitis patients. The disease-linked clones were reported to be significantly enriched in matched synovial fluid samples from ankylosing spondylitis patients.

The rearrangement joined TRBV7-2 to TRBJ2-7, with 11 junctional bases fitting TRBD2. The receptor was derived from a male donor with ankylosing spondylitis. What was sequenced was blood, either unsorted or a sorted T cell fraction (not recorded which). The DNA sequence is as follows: TGTGCCAGCAGCTTCCGACTAGCGGGAATCTACGAGCAGTACTTC. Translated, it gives CASSFRLAGIYEQYF.